One TCR beta chain is described in this entry. Its antigen is still unknown. The sample is drawn from a study of radiation and T cells in renal cell carcinoma. Described time point: blood 4 weeks post-SBRT, at nephrectomy. As to treatment: 15 Gy SBRT to primary tumor, nephrectomy 4 weeks later. Nephrectomy followed 15 Gy stereotactic body radiation by 4 weeks. Study results and limitations: Pretreatment tumor biopsies were lacking, so baseline clonotypes are unknown.

The V end was cut by 7 bases, the J end by 4 bases, with 12 bases between. The CDR3 is 14 amino acids. Germline assignment: CDR1 SGHDT and CDR2 YYEEEE. Here immunoSEQ multiplex PCR was the method, and the copy in TCRdb shows in-frame clones only, minus some. The sample yields 130,000 to 150,000 clones, approximately 86% seen once. This TCR was sampled from a woman aged 45-65 years with renal cell carcinoma. Sequences were derived from blood, sampled from a patient whose treatment included radiotherapy and nephrectomy. The chain uses TRBV5-6 and TRBJ2-6; a possible D gene is TRBD2 (7 bases). CDR3 sequence reads: CASGGGTGANVLTF. For the CDR3, the DNA is TGTGCCAGCGGCGGGGGCACAGGGGCCAACGTCCTGACTTTC.